This record looks at one T cell receptor (beta chain) sequence and its context. Every donor had blood drawn once into heparin, 90 to 150 mL on average. The entry originates in a study of beta chain features in type 1 diabetes. Reverse transcribing all isolated RNA meant expressed TCRB transcripts were sequenced. Profiling relied on immunoSEQ multiplex PCR, and the TCRdb table lists in-frame clones only, not all of them. The top ten clones hold 6.7% of a sample with around 320,000 clones, less than 15% of them seen once. V was cut by 1 base and J by 6 bases, with 14 bases left in between. Looked up from germline, CDR1 is LGHNA and CDR2 is YNFKEQ. The CDR3 length is 15 residues.

The clonotype originates from a man aged 30 to 45 in good health. Sequencing was carried out using central memory CD4+ T cells from blood. The J gene is TRBJ2-3, the V gene TRBV4-2; tentatively, D is TRBD2 (5 bases). The CDR3 here is CASSQVTSSGDTQYF. CDR3 DNA sequence: TGTGCCAGCAGCCAAGTGACCTCCTCGGGGGATACGCAGTATTTT.